This is a list of T cell receptor beta chains from one sample in a study of liver allograft versus peripheral blood T cells. Using its own MiXCR run on the reads, TCRdb lists one record per CDR3 protein. The table includes several thousand distinct CDR3 sequences, around 16% detected once. These receptors came from a human patient who had a liver transplant. Some T cells may have originated in the graft donor. Each CDR3 is given with its conserved first and last residue. The D gene is left open where the match is weak. A clone size is listed for some rows: how often the clone was seen (once, few, many), or a class if it is expanded.

TRBD1,NA,TRBV5-1,TRBJ2-1,TGCGCCAGCAGCATTGGACAGGGCAATGAGCAGTTCTTC,CASSIGQGNEQFF
NA,medium-sized,TRBV11-2,TRBJ2-6,TGTGCCAGCAGCTCTACAGGTGACTCTGGGGCCAACGTCCTGACTTTC,CASSSTGDSGANVLTF
TRBD1,NA,TRBV7-9,TRBJ1-2,TGTGCCAGCAACAAGTTTTCCGGGACAGGGGCCCCTAACTATGGCTACACCTTC,CASNKFSGTGAPNYGYTF
NA,medium-sized,TRBV7-2,TRBJ1-2,TGTGCCAGCAGCTCCAGGGAATGGAAGGGTGGCTACACCTTC,CASSSREWKGGYTF
NA,medium-sized,TRBV6-2/TRBV6-3,TRBJ1-5,TGTGCCAGCAGTTACGGAGGGGACAATCAGCCCCAGCATTTT,CASSYGGDNQPQHF
NA,few,TRBV20-1,TRBJ1-1,TGCAGTGCTAACCCCAGGGGAGGGAACACTGAAGCTTTCTTT,CSANPRGGNTEAFF
TRBD2,medium-sized,TRBV7-2,TRBJ2-2,TGTGCCAGCAGCTTAAGTGGGAGGGCGGTGGTGGACACCGGGGAGCTGTTTTTT,CASSLSGRAVVDTGELFF
NA,medium-sized,TRBV20-1,TRBJ2-6,TGCAGTGCTAAGACAGCAGGCTCTGGGGCCAACGTCCTGACTTTC,CSAKTAGSGANVLTF
NA,many,TRBV19,TRBJ2-3,TGTGCCAGTAGTGTGGTCAGGGCAACTAGCACAGATACGCAGTATTTT,CASSVVRATSTDTQYF
NA,medium-sized,TRBV6-5,TRBJ1-6,TGTGCCAGCAGTTACTGGACATCTGTTAATTCACCCCTCCACTTT,CASSYWTSVNSPLHF
NA,few,TRBV20-1,TRBJ2-7,TGCAGTGCTACCTCCCCCGGCGTGTCCTACGAGCAGTACTTC,CSATSPGVSYEQYF
TRBD1,NA,TRBV20-1,TRBJ1-1,TGCAGTGCTAGGGGACAGGGCGGGAACACTGAAGCTTTCTTT,CSARGQGGNTEAFF
TRBD1,few,TRBV25-1,TRBJ1-1,TGTGCCAGCACCTACACCGGGACAGGGGGCATTAAGGAGGCTTTCTTT,CASTYTGTGGIKEAFF